These 21 T cell receptor beta chains share one sample of origin, sequenced in a study of patients and donors after allogeneic stem cell transplantation. MiXCR was run by TCRdb on the RT-PCR reads, yielding one entry per CDR3 protein. The sample lists about 12,000 distinct CDR3 sequences, approximately 26% occurring once. Material: blood, either unsorted or a sorted T cell fraction (not recorded which). These receptors were obtained from a human donor who was either an allogeneic HSCT recipient or a stem cell or donor lymphocyte infusion donor (not recorded which). It is not recorded whose cells these are; they may come from a transplant donor.

This clonotype was seen only a few times. The V gene is TRBV7-2, the J gene TRBJ1-1, with a tentative D call TRBD1 (6 bases). Trimming removed 5 bases from V and 1 base from J, with 11 bases in between. CDR1 SGHTA and CDR2 FQGNSA come from the germline V gene. The CDR3 contains 14 residues. CDR3 coding DNA: TGTGCCAGCAGCACATACAGGGAGAACACTGAAGCTTTCTTT. It encodes CASSTYRENTEAFF.

This clonotype was observed a single time. V is TRBV7-2 and J is TRBJ2-1; D is unresolved. Per germline, CDR1 SGHTA and CDR2 FQGNSA. The CDR3 consists of 11 residues. V lost 2 bases, J lost 8 bases, and 4 bases lay in between. The CDR3 nucleotides are TGTGCCAGCAGCTTACTAGATGAGCAGTTCTTC. This gives the protein CASSLLDEQFF.

Only a few counts were recorded for this clonotype. J is TRBJ2-7 and V is TRBV12-3 or TRBV12-4, with 14 bases that match TRBD2. Trimming took 3 bases from V and 6 from J; bases not matched to a gene: 4. The CDR3 runs 15 residues. This chain's CDR3 is CASSLGTSGRSEQYF. The CDR3 DNA reads TGTGCCAGCAGTTTGGGGACTAGCGGGAGATCCGAGCAGTACTTC.

The chain employs TRBV5-1 and TRBJ2-1, with D possibly being TRBD1 (5 bases). V lost 4 bases and J lost 4, with 9 bases in between. This CDR3 contains 13 residues. Germline CDR1 SGHRS, CDR2 YFSETQ. The CDR3 region is CASSVQVYNEQFF. CDR3 coding DNA: TGCGCCAGCAGCGTACAGGTTTACAATGAGCAGTTCTTC.

At least ten counts were recorded for this clonotype. This chain links TRBV4-1 with TRBJ1-1; TRBD1 agrees at 7 bases. CDR1 and CDR2 (germline): MGHRA, YSYEKL. CDR3 length equals 15 residues. Trimming at V came to 4 bases and at J to 1 base, leaving 6 bases not matched to a gene. CDR3 amino acids: CASSPLQGWNTEAFF. CDR3 nucleotide sequence: TGCGCCAGCAGCCCGTTACAGGGGTGGAACACTGAAGCTTTCTTT.

This chain connects TRBV12-3 or TRBV12-4 to TRBJ2-7; D gene uncertain. This CDR3 spans 13 amino acids. Trimming left V 7 bases short and J 5 bases short, with 15 bases between. The chain's CDR3 is CASNPHGINEQYF. DNA of the CDR3: TGTGCCAGCAACCCCCATGGGATCAACGAGCAGTACTTC.

This chain links TRBV20-1 with TRBJ2-7; TRBD2 aligns across 7 bases. Trimming at V came to 4 bases and at J to 5 bases, leaving 20 bases not matched to a gene. This CDR3 region has 17 residues. Germline V gene data show CDR1 as DFQATT and CDR2 as SNEGSKA (reference sequence). The CDR3 region is CSATVPSGGSPIHEQYF. The CDR3 DNA sequence: TGCAGTGCTACAGTCCCTAGCGGAGGTTCTCCTATACACGAGCAGTACTTC.

The table lists this clonotype with a count of one. The V gene is TRBV6-2 or TRBV6-3, the J gene TRBJ1-1; no clear D. In germline, CDR1 is MNHEY, CDR2 SVGEGT. This CDR3 has 13 amino acids. V was pared by 2 bases and J by 3 bases, with 7 bases between. The CDR3 sequence: CASSYVGYTEAFF. CDR3 DNA sequence: TGTGCCAGCAGTTACGTGGGGTACACTGAAGCTTTCTTT.

The chain employs TRBV20-1 and TRBJ1-1; no clear D gene. The CDR3 sequence is 12 residues long. Trimming pared 6 bases from V and 4 bases from J, leaving 12 bases between. The germline V gene has CDR1 DFQATT and CDR2 SNEGSKA (reference sequence). The CDR3 loop reads CSAFRGLTEAFF. DNA of the CDR3: TGCAGTGCCTTCCGTGGACTCACTGAAGCTTTCTTT.

This clonotype was seen only a few times. This chain joins TRBV9 and TRBJ1-3; D may be TRBD1 (6 bases). CDR3 length equals 15 residues. Trimming pared 1 base from V and 4 bases from J, leaving 12 bases between. The germline V gene encodes CDR1 SGDLS and CDR2 YYNGEE. The CDR3 nucleotides read TGTGCCAGCAGCGTAAGTCAGGGGACGGGAAACACCATATATTTT. Its translation: CASSVSQGTGNTIYF.

This clonotype was found many times. The chain has TRBV29-1 and TRBJ1-1; the D is unclear. The V end was cut by 7 bases, the J end by 0 bases, with 12 bases between. This CDR3 is 13 amino acids long. Germline CDR1 SQVTM, CDR2 ANQGSEA. The DNA of the CDR3 is TGCAGCGGGAGGACGGCTATGAACACTGAAGCTTTCTTT. Translation gives CSGRTAMNTEAFF. The variable domain in full, completed from reference TRBV29-1 and TRBJ1-1, reads SAVISQKPSRDICQRGTSLTIQCQVDSQVTMMFWYRQQPGQSLTLIATANQGSEATYESGFVIDKFPISRPNLTFSTLTVSNMSPEDSSIYLCSGRTAMNTEAFFGQGTRLTVV.

The chain carries TRBV20-1 and TRBJ2-1; possibly TRBD2 for D (6 bases). The CDR3 is made up of 15 amino acids. Per germline, CDR1 DFQATT and CDR2 SNEGSKA (reference sequence). V lost 0 bases and J lost 5, with 14 bases in between. CDR3 nucleotides: TGCAGTGCTAGAGATCCCCAGCGGGTAAACAATGAGCAGTTCTTC. Its protein product is CSARDPQRVNNEQFF.

The CDR3 nucleotides are TGTGCCAGCAGCTCAACCCCACGGAACACCGGGGAGCTGTTTTTT. Its protein is CASSSTPRNTGELFF. This chain joins TRBV7-3 and TRBJ2-2; no clear D. The CDR3 runs to 15 residues. The germline gives CDR1 SGHTA, CDR2 FQGTGA. The V end was cut by 4 bases, the J end by 1 base, with 10 bases between. Combining the CDR3 with reference TRBV7-3 and TRBJ2-2 gives the whole variable domain GAGVSQTPSNKVTEKGKYVELRCDPISGHTALYWYRQSLGQGPEFLIYFQGTGAADDSGLPNDRFFAVRPEGSVSTLKIQRTERGDSAVYLCASSSTPRNTGELFFGEGSRLTVL.

This chain uses TRBV12-3 or TRBV12-4 with TRBJ2-3; no clear D. With 4 bases removed from V and 7 bases from J, the gap between germline ends came to 9 bases. The length of the CDR3 is 12 residues. DNA for the CDR3: TGTGCCAGCAGTTGGGCTGCCAATACGCAGTATTTT. Its translation is CASSWAANTQYF.

This clonotype was seen only a few times. The chain employs TRBV5-1 and TRBJ1-1; 8 nucleotides line up with TRBD1. This CDR3 has 12 amino acids. The V and J ends lost 4 bases and 9 bases, in that order; junction bases with no gene match: 5. The germline V gene encodes CDR1 SGHRS and CDR2 YFSETQ. CDR3 residues: CASSSTGGKAFF. CDR3 nucleotide sequence: TGCGCCAGCAGCAGCACAGGGGGTAAAGCTTTCTTT.

The chain carries TRBV12-3 or TRBV12-4 and TRBJ2-7; the match to TRBD2 covers 12 bases. The CDR3 has 18 amino acids. With V trimmed by 5 bases and J by 0 bases, 11 bases remained unmatched. The CDR3 coding sequence is TGTGCCAGCAGTCGAAGACTAGCGGGAGTGATGAGCTCCTACGAGCAGTACTTC. This codes for CASSRRLAGVMSSYEQYF.

The rearrangement joins TRBV28 to TRBJ2-2; D uncertain. This CDR3 spans 14 amino acids. The ends were cut back, 3 bases at V and 5 bases at J, with 10 bases in the middle. The V gene's germline CDR1 is MDHEN and CDR2 SYDVKM. CDR3 coding DNA: TGTGCCAGCAGTTTCCAGACTTTTACCGGGGAGCTGTTTTTT. Its translation: CASSFQTFTGELFF.

CDR3 loop: CASSFRTGVSGNTIYF. CDR3 in DNA: TGTGCCAGCAGTTTCCGGACAGGGGTTAGTGGAAACACCATATATTTT. The chain has TRBV12-3 or TRBV12-4 and TRBJ1-3; 9 bases line up with TRBD1. The J segment lost 3 bases and the V segment lost 3 bases, leaving 6 bases of the junction unmatched. The CDR3 has 16 residues.

The rearrangement joins TRBV21-1 to TRBJ1-1; the table's D gene call, TRBD1, was not cross checked with the DNA. TRBV21-1 is listed as a pseudogene. This CDR3 comprises 15 residues. This CDR3 reads CASSKATGPNTEAFF. DNA for the CDR3: TGTGCCAGCAGCAAAGCGACAGGGCCGAACACTGAAGCTTTCTTT.

The V gene is TRBV5-6, the J gene TRBJ2-7; TRBD2 aligns across 15 bases. CDR3 size: 15 residues. Germline CDR1 is SGHDT and CDR2 is YYEEEE. J was trimmed by 4 bases and V by 4 bases; bases with no gene match: 3. The CDR3 DNA sequence: TGTGCCAGCAGCAAGGGACTAGCGGGAGGTTACGAGCAGTACTTC. Amino acid sequence: CASSKGLAGGYEQYF.

This clonotype was detected ten times or more. The rearrangement links TRBV19 to TRBJ1-1, with D possibly matching TRBD1 (6 bases). Germline lookup yields CDR1 LNHDA and CDR2 SQIVND (reference sequence). The CDR3 totals 14 residues. Trimming took off 2 bases at V and 1 base at J, with 8 bases between the two ends. The CDR3, as DNA: TGTGCCAGTAGTATACAGGGACAGAACACTGAAGCTTTCTTT. It translates to CASSIQGQNTEAFF.